These 21 T cell receptor beta chains originate from one sample sequenced in a study of blood T cell repertoires in COVID-19. Sequenced by immunoSEQ multiplex PCR; TCRdb stores in-frame clones only, minus some. The data hold hundreds of thousands of clones, with 70% to 90% observed a single time. The sample comprised peripheral blood. The receptors were sampled from a woman under 30 who had recovered from COVID-19.

The rearrangement uses TRBV6-6 and TRBJ1-5, with a tentative D call TRBD1 (6 bases). V was pared by 7 bases and J by 6 bases, with 16 bases between. The V gene's germline CDR1 is MNHNY and CDR2 SVGAGI (reference sequence). The CDR3 has 14 amino acids. CDR3 DNA sequence: TGTGCCAGCACCCGGGGGGGGCGAGGTCAGCCCCAGCATTTT. Encoded protein: CASTRGGRGQPQHF.

The chain employs TRBV6-2 or TRBV6-3 and TRBJ2-1; no reliable D call. The CDR3 length is 11 residues. Trimming stripped 5 bases from V and 5 bases from J, with 4 bases between. CDR1 is MNHEY and CDR2 is SVGEGT in the germline V gene. DNA for the CDR3: TGTGCCAGCAGTCCGGACAATGAGCAGTTCTTC. Its translation: CASSPDNEQFF.

This clone occurred once. The chain combines TRBV30 with TRBJ1-3; D is unclear. V lost 0 bases, J lost 0 bases, and 12 bases lay in between. Germline V gene lookup returns CDR1 GTSNPN and CDR2 SVGIG (reference sequence). This CDR3 is built from 16 residues. The CDR3, as DNA: TGTGCCTGGAGTGTGTGGACGGGAAGCTCTGGAAACACCATATATTTT. Its protein is CAWSVWTGSSGNTIYF.

The chain links TRBV5-4 to TRBJ2-3; 8 positions match TRBD1. Losses at the gene ends were 4 bases for V and 4 bases for J; bases not matched to a gene: 11. The germline V gene encodes CDR1 SGHNT and CDR2 YYREEE (reference sequence). The CDR3 covers 16 residues. CDR3 sequence reads: CASSATGQGVADTQYF. The CDR3, as DNA: TGTGCCAGCAGCGCTACCGGACAGGGCGTCGCAGATACGCAGTATTTT.

This clone has only one observation. The rearrangement uses TRBV3-1 (or the pseudogene TRBV3-2) and TRBJ2-7; the match to TRBD1 covers 7 bases. CDR3 length: 18 residues. V dropped 0 bases and J dropped 6; count of bases not matched to a gene: 17. Looked up from germline, CDR1 is LGHDT and CDR2 is YNNKEL (reference sequence). The CDR3 DNA reads TGTGCCAGCAGCCAAGATATTTTTAATCCCAGGGGGTTACGCGAGCAGTACTTC. This encodes CASSQDIFNPRGLREQYF.

The chain employs TRBV5-6 and TRBJ1-2; the D gene is possibly TRBD1 (6 bases). V was pared by 1 base and J by 5 bases, with 9 bases between. This CDR3 is built from 13 residues. CDR1 and CDR2 (germline): SGHDT, YYEEEE. The CDR3 coding sequence is TGTGCCAGCAGCTTGACCCAGGGGTATGGCTACACCTTC. As protein: CASSLTQGYGYTF. The entire variable domain, with the rest obtained from reference TRBV5-6 and TRBJ1-2, is as follows: DAGVTQSPTHLIKTRGQQVTLRCSPKSGHDTVSWYQQALGQGPQFIFQYYEEEERQRGNFPDRFSGHQFPNYSSELNVNALLLGDSALYLCASSLTQGYGYTFGSGTRLTVV.

The gene calls are TRBV10-3 and TRBJ1-2; 9 nucleotides line up with TRBD1. Looked up from germline, CDR1 is ENHRY and CDR2 is SYGVKD. V shed 10 bases and J 6 bases; nucleotides not matched to a gene: 9. The CDR3 sequence is 13 residues long. CDR3 nucleotides: TGTGCCAGTCGGGGGACAGGGTCCCATGGCTACACCTTC. Translation gives CASRGTGSHGYTF.

This clone has more than one count but fewer than ten. This rearrangement joins TRBV6-2 or TRBV6-3 to TRBJ1-5, with TRBD1 identical over 7 bases. V was pared by 4 bases and J by 4 bases, with 16 bases of the junction left unmatched. The CDR3 consists of 18 residues. Germline V lookup: CDR1 MNHEY, CDR2 SVGEGT. Here the CDR3 DNA reads TGTGCCAGCAGTTCAGACCTACAGGGGCGAAGAATAAATCAGCCCCAGCATTTT. This codes for CASSSDLQGRRINQPQHF.

The CDR3: CASSEGAGTSTDTQYF. The CDR3 coding sequence is TGTGCCAGCAGCGAGGGAGCGGGAACTAGCACAGATACGCAGTATTTT. The V gene is TRBV7-9, the J gene TRBJ2-3; 7 nucleotides align to TRBD2. CDR3 length: 16 amino acids. Germline assignment: CDR1 SEHNR and CDR2 FQNEAQ (reference sequence). After removal of 5 bases from V and 0 bases from J, the junction contained 8 bases not matched to a gene.

V is TRBV30 and J is TRBJ2-1, with D unclear. The length of the CDR3 is 11 residues. V dropped 0 bases and J dropped 8 bases, with 5 bases sitting between them. The germline V gene has CDR1 GTSNPN and CDR2 SVGIG (reference sequence). CDR3 nucleotide sequence: TGTGCCTGGAGTGTACAAGATGAGCAGTTCTTC. This gives the protein CAWSVQDEQFF.

This sequence joins TRBV3-1 (or the pseudogene TRBV3-2) and TRBJ2-3; 9 nucleotides match TRBD2. The CDR3 spans 17 residues. V gave up 5 bases and J gave up 2 bases; unmatched junction bases: 11. Germline CDR1 is LGHDT and CDR2 is YNNKEL (reference sequence). The CDR3 coding sequence is TGTGCCAGCAGCGAAGCCGGGACTAGCAGTTACACAGATACGCAGTATTTT. Protein sequence: CASSEAGTSSYTDTQYF.

The CDR3 loop reads CAWAKDNSNEKLFF. CDR3 in DNA: TGTGCCTGGGCGAAGGACAACTCTAATGAAAAACTGTTTTTT. This chain links TRBV30 with TRBJ1-4, with TRBD1 as a possible D gene (5 bases). V lost 5 bases, J lost 3 bases, and 13 bases lay in between. Germline loops: CDR1 GTSNPN, CDR2 SVGIG (reference sequence). The CDR3 totals 14 residues. Full variable domain (rest looked up from reference TRBV30 and TRBJ1-4): SQTIHQWPATLVQPVGSPLSLECTVEGTSNPNLYWYRQAAGRGLQLLFYSVGIGQISSEVPQNLSASRPQDRQFILSSKKLLLSDSGFYLCAWAKDNSNEKLFFGSGTQLSVL.

The chain couples TRBV27 to TRBJ2-7; D perhaps matches TRBD2 (6 bases). CDR3 length equals 16 residues. In germline, CDR1 is MNHEY, CDR2 SMNVEV (reference sequence). The V end lost 6 bases, the J end lost 1 base, and 19 bases lay between the germline ends. The CDR3 loop is CASSPFFVGTSYEQYF. The CDR3 nucleotides are TGTGCCAGCAGCCCCTTCTTTGTGGGGACTTCCTACGAGCAGTACTTC.

The chain carries TRBV28 and TRBJ1-5; TRBD1 is a possible D gene (6 bases). Between the trimmed V and J ends, which lost 5 bases and 6 bases, there was a span of 20 bases. The germline gives CDR1 MDHEN, CDR2 SYDVKM. The CDR3 is 16 amino acids. The CDR3 here is CASSRDTRGVAQPQHF. The DNA of the CDR3 is TGTGCCAGCAGTCGGGACACCAGAGGGGTTGCTCAGCCCCAGCATTTT.

The rearrangement links TRBV19 to TRBJ1-1; 7 nucleotides align to TRBD1. There are 14 residues in the CDR3. J lost 9 bases, V lost 3 bases, and 10 bases had no gene match. CDR1 is LNHDA, CDR2 SQIVND, per germline (reference sequence). This CDR3 reads CASSMDRGRGKAFF. The CDR3 DNA is TGTGCCAGTAGTATGGATAGGGGGCGCGGAAAAGCTTTCTTT.

Only one count was recorded for this clone. The J gene is TRBJ1-5, the V gene TRBV4-1; 7 bases map to TRBD1. There are 16 residues in the CDR3. V lost 1 base, J lost 2 bases, and 5 bases stayed unmatched. Germline loops: CDR1 MGHRA, CDR2 YSYEKL. CDR3 sequence: CASSQVTGSGNQPQHF. The CDR3 DNA reads as TGCGCCAGCAGCCAAGTGACAGGGAGCGGCAATCAGCCCCAGCATTTT.

The chain employs TRBV30 and TRBJ1-4; no reliable D call. V gave up 2 bases and J gave up 3 bases, with 7 bases separating them. This CDR3 has 13 amino acids. Germline V lookup: CDR1 GTSNPN, CDR2 SVGIG (reference sequence). In nucleotides, the CDR3 is TGTGCCTGGAGTCGCGATGCTAATGAAAAACTGTTTTTT. This sequence encodes CAWSRDANEKLFF. The full variable domain, its missing parts supplied by reference TRBV30 and TRBJ1-4, is SQTIHQWPATLVQPVGSPLSLECTVEGTSNPNLYWYRQAAGRGLQLLFYSVGIGQISSEVPQNLSASRPQDRQFILSSKKLLLSDSGFYLCAWSRDANEKLFFGSGTQLSVL.

J is TRBJ1-1 and V is TRBV5-1; D gene uncertain. The CDR3 covers 13 residues. Trimming left V 1 base short and J 6 bases short, with 10 bases between. Germline V gene data show CDR1 as SGHRS and CDR2 as YFSETQ. The CDR3 protein is CASSLINLAEAFF. As DNA, the CDR3 is TGCGCCAGCAGCTTGATTAACTTAGCTGAAGCTTTCTTT.

This chain connects TRBV19 to TRBJ2-1; D is perhaps TRBD2 (5 bases). V gave up 3 bases and J gave up 5 bases, with 14 bases separating them. There are 15 residues in the CDR3. In germline, CDR1 is LNHDA, CDR2 SQIVND (reference sequence). The CDR3 sequence is CASSMILAQNNEQFF. In nucleotides, the CDR3 is TGTGCCAGTAGTATGATTTTAGCGCAAAACAATGAGCAGTTCTTC.

CDR3 sequence (DNA): TGTGCCACCAGCACCAACTCCCGGGAGCAGTTCTTC. It specifies CATSTNSREQFF. The rearrangement links TRBV15 to TRBJ2-1; no definite D call. CDR3 size: 12 residues. The V gene lost 4 bases and the J gene lost 10 bases, with 11 bases spanning the gap. Germline V lookup: CDR1 LNHNV, CDR2 YYDKDF (reference sequence).

The V call is TRBV23-1, the J call TRBJ2-7, with D possibly being TRBD1 (6 bases). TRBV23-1 is annotated as an ORF whose role is uncertain. The V end was cut by 6 bases, the J end by 0 bases, with 12 bases between. This CDR3 region has 14 residues. The CDR3 here is CASRGARSSYEQYF. Written as DNA, the CDR3 is TGCGCCAGCAGGGGGGCCCGGAGCTCCTACGAGCAGTACTTC.